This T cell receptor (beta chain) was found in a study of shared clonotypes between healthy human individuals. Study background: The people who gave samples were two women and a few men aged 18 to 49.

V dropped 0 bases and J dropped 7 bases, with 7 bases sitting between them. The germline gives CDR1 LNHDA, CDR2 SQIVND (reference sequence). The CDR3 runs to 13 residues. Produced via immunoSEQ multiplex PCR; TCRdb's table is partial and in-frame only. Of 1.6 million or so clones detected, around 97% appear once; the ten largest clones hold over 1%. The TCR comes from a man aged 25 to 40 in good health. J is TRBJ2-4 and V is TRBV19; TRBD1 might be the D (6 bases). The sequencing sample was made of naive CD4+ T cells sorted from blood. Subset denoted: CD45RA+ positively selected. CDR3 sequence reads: CASSIEGHNIQYF. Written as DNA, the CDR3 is TGTGCCAGTAGTATAGAGGGACACAACATTCAGTACTTC.